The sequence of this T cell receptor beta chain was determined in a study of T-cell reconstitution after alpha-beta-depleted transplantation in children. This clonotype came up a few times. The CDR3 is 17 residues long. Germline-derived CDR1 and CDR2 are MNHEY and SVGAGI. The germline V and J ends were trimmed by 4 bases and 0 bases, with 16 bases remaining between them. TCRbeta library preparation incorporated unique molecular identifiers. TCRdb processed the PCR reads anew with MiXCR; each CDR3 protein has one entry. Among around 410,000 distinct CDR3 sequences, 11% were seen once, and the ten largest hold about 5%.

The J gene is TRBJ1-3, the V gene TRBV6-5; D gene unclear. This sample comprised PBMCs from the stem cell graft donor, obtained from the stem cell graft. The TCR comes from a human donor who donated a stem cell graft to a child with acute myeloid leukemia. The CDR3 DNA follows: TGTGCCAGCAGTTTGTCTGCGGGAACGAGCTCTGGAAACACCATATATTTT. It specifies CASSLSAGTSSGNTIYF.